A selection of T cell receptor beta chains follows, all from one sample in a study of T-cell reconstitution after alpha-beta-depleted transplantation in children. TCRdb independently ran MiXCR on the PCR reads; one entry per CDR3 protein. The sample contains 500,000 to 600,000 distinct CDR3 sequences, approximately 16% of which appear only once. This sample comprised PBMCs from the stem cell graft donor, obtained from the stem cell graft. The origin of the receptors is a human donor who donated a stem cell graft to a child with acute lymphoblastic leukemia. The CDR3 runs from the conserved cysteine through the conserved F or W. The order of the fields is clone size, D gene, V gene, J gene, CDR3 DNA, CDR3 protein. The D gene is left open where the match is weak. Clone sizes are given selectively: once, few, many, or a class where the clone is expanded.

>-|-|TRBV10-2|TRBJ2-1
TGCGCCAGCAGCCACTTGTCTTGGAGCTCCTACAATGAGCAGTTCTTC
CASSHLSWSSYNEQFF
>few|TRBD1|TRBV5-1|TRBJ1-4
TGCGCCAGCAGCTTGACCAACCCTCACAGGGGGACTAATGAAAAACTGTTTTTT
CASSLTNPHRGTNEKLFF
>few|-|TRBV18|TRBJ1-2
TGTGCCAGCTCACCGAGGGACGGGGGCTACACCTTC
CASSPRDGGYTF
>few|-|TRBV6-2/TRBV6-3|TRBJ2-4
TGTGCCAGCAGCTCTCGCGAAGGGGGCAAAAACATTCAGTACTTC
CASSSREGGKNIQYF
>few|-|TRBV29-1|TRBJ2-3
TGCAGCGTTGGCCAGACAGATACGCAGTATTTT
CSVGQTDTQYF
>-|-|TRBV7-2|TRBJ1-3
TGTGCCAGCAGCAAGACACCCACCACTGGAAACACCATATATTTT
CASSKTPTTGNTIYF
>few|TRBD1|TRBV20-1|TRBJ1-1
TGCAGTGCCCCGCGCAGGGGGGACACTGAAGCTTTCTTT
CSAPRRGDTEAFF
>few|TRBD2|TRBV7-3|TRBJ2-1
TGTGCCAGCAGCACTAGCGGGGCGCCTCTCGGCAATGAGCAGTTCTTC
CASSTSGAPLGNEQFF
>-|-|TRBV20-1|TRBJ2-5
TGCAGTGCTAGTTCTTCCGGGCAGGAGACCCAGTACTTC
CSASSSGQETQYF
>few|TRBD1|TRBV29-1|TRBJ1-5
TGCAGCGTTGAAGATGGCCAGGGGGGACAGCCCCAGCATTTT
CSVEDGQGGQPQHF
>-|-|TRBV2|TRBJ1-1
TGTGCCAGCAGTGAGTTTCAACGGGACACTGAAGCTTTCTTT
CASSEFQRDTEAFF
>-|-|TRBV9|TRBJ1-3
TGTGCCAGCAGCGAGCCTGGAGGCCCGGGGGGCACCATATATTTT
CASSEPGGPGGTIYF
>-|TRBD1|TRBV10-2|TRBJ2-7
TGCGCCAGCAGTGATCGGGCGGACAGGATCGGAGAGCAGTACTTC
CASSDRADRIGEQYF
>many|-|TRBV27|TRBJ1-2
TGTGCCAGCAGTTTTTCTGACGGATACTATGGCTACACCTTC
CASSFSDGYYGYTF
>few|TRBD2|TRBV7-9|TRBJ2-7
TGTGCCAGCAGCTCCTTAGCGGGACCCTACGAGCAGTACTTC
CASSSLAGPYEQYF
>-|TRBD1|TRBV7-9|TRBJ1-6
TGTGCCAGCTCCCTGACCAGGGGGAAGCATCGATATTCACCCCTCCACTTT
CASSLTRGKHRYSPLHF
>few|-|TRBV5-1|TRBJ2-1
TGCGCCAGCAGCCCGGTACGGGCAGGGTCCGGGAATGAGCAGTTCTTC
CASSPVRAGSGNEQFF
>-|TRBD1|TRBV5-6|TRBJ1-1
TGTGCCAGCAGCTTGTGGGGCAGGGGGCGCTTCTCGACTGAAGCTTTCTTT
CASSLWGRGRFSTEAFF
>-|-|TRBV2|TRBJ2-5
TGTGCCAGTGCCTGTGGGCTAGTGTACCAAGAGACCCAGTACTTC
CASACGLVYQETQYF
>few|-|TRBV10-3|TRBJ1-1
TGTGCCACAGAAGGGGGAGCGGGTGAAGCTTTCTTT
CATEGGAGEAFF
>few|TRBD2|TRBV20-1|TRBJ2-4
TGCAGTGCTACCCGCTTCTGGGAGGGTTTTAACGGCATTCAGTACTTC
CSATRFWEGFNGIQYF
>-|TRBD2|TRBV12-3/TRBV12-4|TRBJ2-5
TGTGCCAGCAGACTCTTACGGGGGGGACAAGAGACCCAGTACTTC
CASRLLRGGQETQYF
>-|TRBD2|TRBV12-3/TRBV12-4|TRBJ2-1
TGTGCCAGCAGGGCGGGAGTCAAGAGCAATGAGCAGTTCTTC
CASRAGVKSNEQFF
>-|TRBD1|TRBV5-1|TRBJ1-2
TGCGCCAGCAGCGTAACCGGGACAGGATACCCATCCTATGGCTACACCTTC
CASSVTGTGYPSYGYTF
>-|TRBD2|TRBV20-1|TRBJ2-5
TGCAGTGCTCGACCATCTAGCGGGAGGTACCAAGAGACCCAGTACTTC
CSARPSSGRYQETQYF
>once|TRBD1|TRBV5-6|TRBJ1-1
TGTGCCAGCAGCTTCCGGGACAGGGGGCTCATGTTGACTGAAGCTTTCTTT
CASSFRDRGLMLTEAFF
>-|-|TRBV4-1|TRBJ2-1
TGCGCCAGCAGCCAAGTCCCCCTCGGTGAGCAGTTCTTC
CASSQVPLGEQFF
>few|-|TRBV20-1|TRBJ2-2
TGCAGTGCTCCGGACAGCCCTGGGGCCGGGGAGCTGTTTTTT
CSAPDSPGAGELFF
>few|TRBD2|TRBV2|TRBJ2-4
TGTGCCAGCAGTGATGGGGCTAGCGGGAGCCGACTATCCAAAAACATTCAGTACTTC
CASSDGASGSRLSKNIQYF
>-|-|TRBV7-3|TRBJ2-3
TGTGCCAGCAGCTTAACGGCCTCTAGGGCAGATACGCAGTATTTT
CASSLTASRADTQYF
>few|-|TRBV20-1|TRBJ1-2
TGCAGTGCTAGAGATCACAGGACAGCCCATGGTGGCTACACCTTC
CSARDHRTAHGGYTF
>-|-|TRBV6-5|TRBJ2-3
TGTGCCAGCAGTTACTCTCCTCCAGCCTCTAGCACAGATACGCAGTATTTT
CASSYSPPASSTDTQYF
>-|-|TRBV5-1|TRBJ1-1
TGCGCCAGCAGCACAAACAGGGAGACTGAAGCTTTCTTT
CASSTNRETEAFF
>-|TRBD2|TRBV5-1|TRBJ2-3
TGCGCCAGCAGCTTTGGACTAGCGGGAGGTTTCACAGATACGCAGTATTTT
CASSFGLAGGFTDTQYF
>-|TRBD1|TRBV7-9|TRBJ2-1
TGTGCCAGCAGCCCAAGGACAGGGGGCTACAATGAGCAGTTCTTC
CASSPRTGGYNEQFF
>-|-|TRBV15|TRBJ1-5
TGTGCCACCAGCGGAGATTTCAATCAGCCCCAGCATTTT
CATSGDFNQPQHF
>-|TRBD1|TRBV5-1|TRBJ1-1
TGCGCCAGCAGCGCTGGACAGGGATTCACTGAAGCTTTCTTT
CASSAGQGFTEAFF
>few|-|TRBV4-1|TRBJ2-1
TGCGCCAGCAGCCAAGATGGGGCTGGGGGGTCCCAATACAATGAGCAGTTCTTC
CASSQDGAGGSQYNEQFF
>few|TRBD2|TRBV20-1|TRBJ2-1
TGCAGTGCAACGACTAGCGGGAGGGCCAAGGTCTTGAGCTCCTACAATGAGCAGTTCTTC
CSATTSGRAKVLSSYNEQFF
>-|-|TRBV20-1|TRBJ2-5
TGCAGTGCTACAGGGAGGCAAGAGACCCAGTACTTC
CSATGRQETQYF
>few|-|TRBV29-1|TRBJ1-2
TGCAGCGTTTATCCACAGGACAGCCGCGAGCGCACCTTC
CSVYPQDSRERTF
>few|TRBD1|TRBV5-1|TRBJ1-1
TGCGCCAGCAGTCTACAGGGGGCATGGAACACTGAAGCTTTCTTT
CASSLQGAWNTEAFF
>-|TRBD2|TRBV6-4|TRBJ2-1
TGTGCCAGCAGTCTAGGACTAGCGGGCGATGAGCAGTTCTTC
CASSLGLAGDEQFF
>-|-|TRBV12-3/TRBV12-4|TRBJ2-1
TGTGCCAGCAGTCCCCCGCAGGAGAATGAGCAGTTCTTC
CASSPPQENEQFF
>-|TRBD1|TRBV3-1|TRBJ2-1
TGTGCCAGCACCCGAGCAGGGACAGGTTACTACAATGAGCAGTTCTTC
CASTRAGTGYYNEQFF
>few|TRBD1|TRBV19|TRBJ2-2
TGTGCCAGTAGTCCCCGGGACAGGGGGCCCGACACCGGGGAGCTGTTTTTT
CASSPRDRGPDTGELFF
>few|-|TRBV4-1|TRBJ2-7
TGCGCCAGCAGCCAAGACCGACGCGGCTCCTACGAGCAGTACTTC
CASSQDRRGSYEQYF
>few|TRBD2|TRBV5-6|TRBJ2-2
TGTGCCAGCAGCTGGGCGGGAGGATGGACCGGGGAGCTGTTTTTT
CASSWAGGWTGELFF
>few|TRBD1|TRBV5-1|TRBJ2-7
TGCGCCAGCAGCAGGAAGACAGGGTTCGGCAACGAGCAGTACTTC
CASSRKTGFGNEQYF
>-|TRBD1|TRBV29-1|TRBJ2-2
TGCAGCACAGGGAGTGGACAGGCGAACACCGGGGAGCTGTTTTTT
CSTGSGQANTGELFF
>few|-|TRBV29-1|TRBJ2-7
TGCAGCGTTGAAGACTCCTACGAGCAGTACTTC
CSVEDSYEQYF
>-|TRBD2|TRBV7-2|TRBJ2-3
TGTGCCAGCAGCTTAGGACTAGCGCCAGATACGCAGTATTTT
CASSLGLAPDTQYF
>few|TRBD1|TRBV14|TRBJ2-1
TGTGCCAGCAGCCAAGATCCATGGGACAGAAACAATGAGCAGTTCTTC
CASSQDPWDRNNEQFF